Presented here are 29 T cell receptor beta chains from one specimen sequenced in a study of early T cells in non-severe SARS-CoV-2 infection. Via MiXCR, TCRdb re-called the 5' RACE reads, giving one row per CDR3 protein. The sample lists some 77,000 distinct CDR3 sequences; around 17% were seen once. The sample comprised whole blood. Receptor source: an adult who was a healthcare worker with PCR-confirmed SARS-CoV-2 infection or an uninfected control (not recorded which).

There are a few counts of this clonotype. The chain combines TRBV6-6 with TRBJ1-5; D is unclear. Germline V gene lookup returns CDR1 MNHNY and CDR2 SVGAGI (reference sequence). V dropped 3 bases and J dropped 1 base, with 13 bases sitting between them. CDR3 length: 16 amino acids. CDR3 in amino acids: CASSYRVLRSNQPQHF. The CDR3 DNA is TGTGCCAGCAGTTATAGGGTTCTAAGAAGCAATCAGCCCCAGCATTTT.

The CDR3 loop is CSVGTSIEKLFF. The CDR3 coding sequence is TGCAGCGTCGGGACATCAATTGAAAAACTGTTTTTT. The V call is TRBV29-1, the J call TRBJ1-4, with D possibly being TRBD1 (6 bases). There are 12 residues in the CDR3. V was trimmed by 6 bases and J by 7 bases, leaving 12 bases between them. Germline CDR1 SQVTM, CDR2 ANQGSEA.

This clonotype occurred many times. The chain recombines TRBV6-6 with TRBJ1-2, with 7 positions matching TRBD1. Losses at the gene ends were 0 bases for V and 3 bases for J; bases not matched to a gene: 7. The CDR3 covers 16 residues. Per the germline V gene, CDR1 is MNHNY and CDR2 is SVGAGI (reference sequence). Here the CDR3 DNA reads TGTGCCAGCAGTTACTCGGGACAGTTGAAAGACTATGGCTACACCTTC. Translation: CASSYSGQLKDYGYTF.

There are a few counts of this clonotype. The V and J genes are TRBV20-1 and TRBJ2-7; 7 positions match TRBD1. Trimming took 6 bases from V and 0 from J; bases not matched to a gene: 5. The germline V gene has CDR1 DFQATT and CDR2 SNEGSKA (reference sequence). This CDR3 spans 13 amino acids. CDR3 protein: CSAPGQLSYEQYF. CDR3 DNA sequence: TGCAGTGCGCCGGGACAGCTCTCCTACGAGCAGTACTTC.

A few counts support this clonotype. The chain links TRBV11-2 to TRBJ2-7; 9 bases are a match to TRBD1. Trimming removed 7 bases from V and 5 bases from J; junction bases left unmatched: 15. The CDR3 length is 16 residues. In germline, CDR1 is SGHAT, CDR2 FQNNGV. CDR3 in DNA: TGTGCCAGCAACATCCAACCTGGGGGACAGGGAGACGAGCAGTACTTC. Its protein is CASNIQPGGQGDEQYF.

The chain has TRBV5-1 and TRBJ2-3, with 7 nucleotides matching TRBD2. The CDR3 loop spans 16 amino acids. With V trimmed by 0 bases and J by 0 bases, 4 bases remained unmatched. CDR1 SGHRS and CDR2 YFSETQ come from the germline V gene. The CDR3 DNA follows: TGCGCCAGCAGCTTGGTCTTTAGCGGGAGCACAGATACGCAGTATTTT. Its translation is CASSLVFSGSTDTQYF.

This clonotype was seen more than once but under ten times. The chain combines TRBV28 with TRBJ2-3; TRBD2 agrees at 8 bases. The CDR3 loop spans 15 amino acids. The germline V gene has CDR1 MDHEN and CDR2 SYDVKM. Trimming cost V 6 bases and J 2 bases; bases outside gene matches: 7. CDR3 coding DNA: TGTGCCAGCAGCATCACTAGCGGTATCACAGATACGCAGTATTTT. It encodes CASSITSGITDTQYF.

This clonotype was detected only a few times. The J gene is TRBJ2-1, the V gene TRBV29-1; 7 bases are a match to TRBD2. The CDR3 is 13 residues long. The V gene end was trimmed by 4 bases and the J gene end by 5 bases; junction bases not matched to a gene: 5. CDR1 is SQVTM, CDR2 ANQGSEA, per germline. CDR3 DNA: TGCAGCGTTGCCGCTAGCGGTAACAATGAGCAGTTCTTC. It encodes CSVAASGNNEQFF.

Remarks on this clonotype: A junction end diverges from the germline sequence, so it may reflect a read error. The CDR3 loop is CASSLAGGPTDTQYF. In DNA form, the CDR3 reads TGTGCCAGCAGTTTAGCGGGAGGGCCCACAGATACGCAGTATTTT. The chain has TRBV5-1 and TRBJ2-3; 11 nucleotides align to TRBD2. In germline, CDR1 is SGHRS, CDR2 YFSETQ. The CDR3 has 15 residues.

This sequence joins TRBV28 and TRBJ2-1, with 8 bases aligning to TRBD1. The CDR3 consists of 15 residues. From germline, CDR1 is MDHEN and CDR2 SYDVKM. The junction had 7 bases not matched to a gene; V was cut back by 6 bases and J by 3 bases. The CDR3 DNA is TGTGCCAGCAGGCGAGCAGGGGGCGGCTACAATGAGCAGTTCTTC. It yields the protein CASRRAGGGYNEQFF.

This clonotype was found a few times. The rearrangement uses TRBV3-1 and TRBJ1-1; D call uncertain. V shed 3 bases and J shed 4 bases, with 6 bases lying between them. Per germline, CDR1 LGHDT and CDR2 YNNKEL (reference sequence). The CDR3 consists of 12 residues. DNA for the CDR3: TGTGCCAGCAGCCAGGGGAGCACTGAAGCTTTCTTT. Translating it yields CASSQGSTEAFF.

This clonotype was detected a few times. Compared with germline, one end of the junction differs, possibly owing to a read error. The chain couples TRBV30 to TRBJ1-4, with TRBD1 as a possible D gene (5 bases). The CDR3 covers 15 residues. Germline CDR1 GTSNPN, CDR2 SVGIG (reference sequence). The CDR3, as DNA: TGTGCCTGGAGTTCTCCGGGACCCACTAACGAAAAACTGTTTTTT. This sequence encodes CAWSSPGPTNEKLFF.

This CDR3 reads CASSWGWAGDEKLFF. The CDR3 DNA is TGCGCCAGCAGCTGGGGCTGGGCAGGGGATGAAAAACTGTTTTTT. The rearrangement links TRBV5-1 to TRBJ1-4, with D perhaps matching TRBD1 (6 bases). V lost 3 bases and J 6 bases, leaving 15 bases between the germline ends. CDR1 and CDR2 from the germline V gene are SGHRS and YFSETQ. The CDR3 sequence is 15 residues long.

This clonotype was counted only a few times. The chain has TRBV5-1 and TRBJ2-6; D call uncertain. The germline V gene has CDR1 SGHRS and CDR2 YFSETQ. Trimming pared 4 bases from V and 0 bases from J, leaving 14 bases between. This CDR3 spans 17 amino acids. CDR3 DNA: TGCGCCAGCAGCCCTGGACGGGCAACCTCTGGGGCCAACGTCCTGACTTTC. It specifies CASSPGRATSGANVLTF.

Only a few counts were recorded for this clonotype. The chain uses TRBV7-6 and TRBJ1-2, with TRBD1 matching over 8 bases. The J segment lost 9 bases and the V segment lost 6 bases, leaving 9 bases of the junction unmatched. The CDR3 covers 13 residues. Germline CDR1 reads SGHVS; CDR2 reads FNYEAQ. The CDR3, as DNA: TGTGCCAGCAGTTCTGACAGGGGCGAAAGCTACACCTTC. It is translated as CASSSDRGESYTF.

This clonotype was seen only a few times. V is TRBV4-1 and J is TRBJ2-1; 11 bases align to TRBD2. The germline V gene has CDR1 MGHRA and CDR2 YSYEKL. The CDR3 loop spans 19 amino acids. The ends lost 0 bases at V and 0 bases at J; junction bases unmatched: 7. In DNA, the CDR3 is TGCGCCAGCAGCCAAGATCCTAGCGGGGGGAAAAGCTCCTACAATGAGCAGTTCTTC. Protein product: CASSQDPSGGKSSYNEQFF.

This clonotype was detected many times. The chain couples TRBV10-1 to TRBJ2-2; D possibly matches TRBD1 or TRBD2 (5 bases each). CDR1 WNHNN and CDR2 SYGVQD come from the germline V gene (reference sequence). CDR3 length: 13 amino acids. V shed 6 bases and J shed 7 bases, with 12 bases lying between them. The CDR3 here is CASRNGGYGELFF. As DNA, the CDR3 is TGCGCCAGCAGAAATGGGGGATACGGGGAGCTGTTTTTT.

The chain joins TRBV29-1 to TRBJ2-5; TRBD2 matches 10 bases. In germline, CDR1 is SQVTM, CDR2 ANQGSEA. V gave up 5 bases and J gave up 3 bases; unmatched junction bases: 0. The CDR3 is 12 amino acids. CDR3 sequence: CSVLAGEETQYF. The CDR3 region has the DNA TGCAGCGTTCTAGCGGGGGAAGAGACCCAGTACTTC. The variable domain in full, completed from reference TRBV29-1 and TRBJ2-5, reads SAVISQKPSRDICQRGTSLTIQCQVDSQVTMMFWYRQQPGQSLTLIATANQGSEATYESGFVIDKFPISRPNLTFSTLTVSNMSPEDSSIYLCSVLAGEETQYFGPGTRLLVL.

The chain recombines TRBV5-5 with TRBJ2-3, with TRBD2 as a possible D gene (5 bases). CDR3 size: 14 residues. Germline CDR1 is SGHKS and CDR2 is YYEKEE (reference sequence). Trimming removed 3 bases at V and 2 bases at J, with 10 bases between. CDR3 sequence: CASSSGLNTDTQYF. The CDR3 region has the DNA TGTGCCAGCAGCTCCGGACTTAACACAGATACGCAGTATTTT.

The table lists this clonotype with a few counts. V gene TRBV7-9 combines with J gene TRBJ2-1, with 11 bases matching TRBD2. This CDR3 has 17 residues. Trimming cost V 3 bases and J 3 bases; bases outside gene matches: 7. CDR1 is SEHNR, CDR2 FQNEAQ, per germline (reference sequence). CDR3 nucleotides: TGTGCCAGCAGCTTCCACCCGACTAGCGGGGACTACAATGAGCAGTTCTTC. Protein sequence: CASSFHPTSGDYNEQFF.

Only one count was recorded for this clonotype. The genes are TRBV27 and TRBJ2-7; D gene uncertain. Germline CDR1 and CDR2: MNHEY and SMNVEV (reference sequence). V was pared by 4 bases and J by 6 bases, with 13 bases between. The CDR3 runs to 13 residues. CDR3 loop: CASSSAAYSEQYF. The CDR3, as DNA: TGTGCCAGCAGTTCCGCGGCCTATTCCGAGCAGTACTTC.

This clonotype was seen just once. The chain combines TRBV20-1 with TRBJ2-5; 9 nucleotides align to TRBD2. Trimming removed 3 bases from V and 5 bases from J; junction bases left unmatched: 4. Per the germline V gene, CDR1 is DFQATT and CDR2 is SNEGSKA (reference sequence). This CDR3 comprises 13 residues. The CDR3 bases are TGCAGTGCTAGCGCGGGGGGGCCGGAGACCCAGTACTTC. Its protein is CSASAGGPETQYF.

This clonotype was picked up a small number of times. The chain carries TRBV18 and TRBJ1-5; 12 positions agree with TRBD1. This CDR3 region has 16 residues. Per the germline V gene, CDR1 is KGHSH and CDR2 is LQKENI. Germline trimming cut 3 bases from V and 7 bases from J; bases unmatched to any gene: 7. As DNA, the CDR3 is TGTGCCAGCTCACCGAAACCGGGACAGGGGGCACAGCCCCAGCATTTT. This codes for CASSPKPGQGAQPQHF.

At least ten counts were recorded for this clonotype. This rearrangement joins TRBV19 to TRBJ2-1; D is unresolved. The V gene's germline CDR1 is LNHDA and CDR2 SQIVND (reference sequence). The CDR3 contains 16 residues. With 2 bases removed from V and 0 bases from J, the gap between germline ends came to 11 bases. CDR3 region: CASSISGRYSYNEQFF. CDR3 bases: TGTGCCAGTAGTATATCCGGGCGTTACTCCTACAATGAGCAGTTCTTC.

This clonotype was observed a handful of times. The V call is TRBV18, the J call TRBJ2-3; D is unclear. Germline CDR1 and CDR2: KGHSH and LQKENI. V lost 6 bases, J lost 4 bases, and 8 bases lay in between. The CDR3 sequence is 12 residues long. CDR3 loop: CASSPAADTQYF. The CDR3 bases are TGTGCCAGCTCCCCGGCCGCAGATACGCAGTATTTT.

V usage is TRBV9 and J usage is TRBJ1-2; D unresolved. The V end lost 0 bases, the J end lost 4 bases, and 10 bases lay between the germline ends. Germline CDR1 SGDLS, CDR2 YYNGEE. There are 14 residues in the CDR3. The CDR3: CASSVAGLPYGYTF. CDR3 bases: TGTGCCAGCAGCGTAGCCGGACTCCCCTATGGCTACACCTTC. Full variable domain (outside the CDR3, taken from reference TRBV9 and TRBJ1-2): DSGVTQTPKHLITATGQRVTLRCSPRSGDLSVYWYQQSLDQGLQFLIQYYNGEERAKGNILERFSAQQFPDLHSELNLSSLELGDSALYFCASSVAGLPYGYTFGSGTRLTVV.

This clonotype was found a few times. V and J are TRBV30 and TRBJ2-5; D is ambiguous. CDR1 and CDR2 from the germline V gene are GTSNPN and SVGIG (reference sequence). Deletions cut 2 bases from V and 3 bases from J, with 10 bases between. CDR3 length equals 13 residues. This chain's CDR3 is CAWSTLSKETQYF. CDR3 nucleotide sequence: TGTGCCTGGAGTACGCTATCGAAAGAGACCCAGTACTTC.

The chain combines TRBV20-1 with TRBJ2-3; 7 bases line up with TRBD1. Germline V gene sequence: CDR1 DFQATT, CDR2 SNEGSKA (reference sequence). The CDR3 covers 15 residues. V shed 5 bases, J shed 0 bases, and the junction held 8 bases outside the gene matches. CDR3 in amino acids: CSASRTGSSTDTQYF. The CDR3 nucleotides read TGCAGTGCTTCACGGACAGGATCTAGCACAGATACGCAGTATTTT.

This clonotype has a handful of counts. V is TRBV2 and J is TRBJ2-1, with D unclear. This CDR3 region has 16 residues. Looked up from germline, CDR1 is SNHLY and CDR2 is FYNNEI. V lost 6 bases and J lost 0, with 15 bases in between. CDR3 residues: CASRARPRSSYNEQFF. The CDR3 DNA reads as TGTGCCAGCAGGGCGAGACCCCGAAGCTCCTACAATGAGCAGTTCTTC.